The source of this T cell receptor beta chain is a study of blood T cell repertoires in COVID-19 (TCRdb year 2020). For context, the study as a whole: Samples covering the acute and convalescent phases of COVID-19 were provided by collaborators in the United States, Italy and Spain. The sample metadata nearly always contained a de-identified subject ID, COVID-19 status, age in years and sex. The repertoires were released in a freely available public database meant as a resource for research on the immune response to SARS-CoV-2. The samples were drawn from two sources: the first 160 participants of the ongoing ImmuneRACE study, and 1,254 subjects contributed by 6 global collaborators. The material from the prospective study consisted of cDNA or gDNA derived from T cells, B-cell-depleted T cells, or PBMCs. The dataset comprised deeply sampled blood TCRbeta repertoires from subjects exposed to, actively infected with, or recovered from COVID-19. HLA class I and class II types, where available, came from metadata supplied by the sample provider rather than from assay-based typing. Here is what the overall study found, with its caveats: How much clinical and demographic metadata was included differed by source and by participant, and the metadata was provided uncurated.

The CDR3, from cysteine to phenylalanine, totals 13 residues. This entry keeps only the CDR3 DNA: 39 bases, framed from base 1. V loses 0 bases of germline sequence and J loses 7 bases, and the interval between the two ends is 8 bases. Reading the germline V gene gives CDR1 SGHRS and CDR2 YFSETQ. In regard to this clone: Its cognate antigen has yet to be identified. It has no much larger one-base neighbor in the sample; base qualities were not kept.

Whole blood was collected in K2EDTA tubes by collaborating institutions according to the institutions' own protocols. For TCRbeta analysis, collaborator samples were shipped as frozen whole blood, as isolated PBMCs, or as DNA extracted from either sample type. TCRbeta CDR3 regions were amplified from genomic DNA by means of the immunoSEQ Assay, a bias-controlled multiplex PCR. The original methods were these. Within the assay, amplification of reference gene primers was used to estimate how many nucleated cells each sample contained. To quantify the absolute abundance of each unique TCRbeta CDR3 rearrangement, sequence reads were collapsed and filtered. For each sample, productive Simpson clonality was calculated as the square root of Simpson's diversity index across productive rearrangements. Here the immuneACCESS table is served through TCRdb, limited to in-frame sequences with V and J called. Missing clones are a known gap in these copies; in checked studies unresolved V genes cover under half, and the rest lacks a known reason. V and J calls plus clone size are reproduced from that table; the DNA served to infer D and trimming. The table for this sample lists 150,000 to 200,000 clones; 80% of them were counted only once. The leading ten clones occupy 5% to 8.5% of the sample.

The sequence was collected from a man aged 65-85 years with active or convalescent COVID-19. The sequence joins TRBV5-1 to TRBJ1-5; the D gene is possibly TRBD1, with 5 bases matching. The sequenced sample was peripheral blood. CDR3 loop: CASSLDRGQPQHF. The base sequence is TGCGCCAGCAGCTTGGATAGGGGCCAGCCCCAGCATTTT.